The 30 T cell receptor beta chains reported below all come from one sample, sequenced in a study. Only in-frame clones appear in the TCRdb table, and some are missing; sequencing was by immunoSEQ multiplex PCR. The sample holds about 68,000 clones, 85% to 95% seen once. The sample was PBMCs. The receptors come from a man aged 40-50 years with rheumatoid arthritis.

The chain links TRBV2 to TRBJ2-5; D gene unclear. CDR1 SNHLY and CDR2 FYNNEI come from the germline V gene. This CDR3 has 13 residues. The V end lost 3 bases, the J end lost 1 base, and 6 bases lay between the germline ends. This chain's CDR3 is CASSDFVQETQYF. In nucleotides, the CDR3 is TGTGCCAGCAGTGATTTCGTCCAAGAGACCCAGTACTTC.

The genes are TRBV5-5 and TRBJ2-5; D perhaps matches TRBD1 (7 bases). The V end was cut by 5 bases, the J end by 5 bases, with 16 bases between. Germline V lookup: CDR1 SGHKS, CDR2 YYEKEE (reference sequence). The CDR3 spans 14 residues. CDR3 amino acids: CASRDTTGTETQYF. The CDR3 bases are TGTGCCAGCAGAGATACGACAGGGACTGAGACCCAGTACTTC.

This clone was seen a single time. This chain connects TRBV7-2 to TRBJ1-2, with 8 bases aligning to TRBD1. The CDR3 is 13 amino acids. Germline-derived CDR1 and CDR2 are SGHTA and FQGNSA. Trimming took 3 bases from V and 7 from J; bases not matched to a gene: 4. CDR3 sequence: CASSFRGQVGYTF. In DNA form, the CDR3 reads TGTGCCAGCAGCTTCAGGGGGCAGGTTGGCTACACCTTC.

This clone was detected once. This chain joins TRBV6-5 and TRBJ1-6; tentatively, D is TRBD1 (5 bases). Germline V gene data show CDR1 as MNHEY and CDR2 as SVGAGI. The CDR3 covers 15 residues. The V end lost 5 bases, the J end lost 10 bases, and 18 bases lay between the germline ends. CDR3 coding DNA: TGTGCCAGCAGTCCCCCTAGGCAGGGTGGGTCACCCCTCCACTTT. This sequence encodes CASSPPRQGGSPLHF.

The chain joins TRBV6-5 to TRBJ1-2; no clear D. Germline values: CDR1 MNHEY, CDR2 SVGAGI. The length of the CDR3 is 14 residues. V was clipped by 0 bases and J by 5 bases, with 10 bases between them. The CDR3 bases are TGTGCCAGCAGTTACTCGGTTGGAACGTATGGCTACACCTTC. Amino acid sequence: CASSYSVGTYGYTF.

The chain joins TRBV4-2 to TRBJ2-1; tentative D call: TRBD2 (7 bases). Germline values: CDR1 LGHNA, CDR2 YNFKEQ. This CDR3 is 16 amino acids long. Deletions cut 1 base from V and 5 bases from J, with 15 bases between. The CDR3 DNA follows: TGTGCCAGCAGCCAAGTTCGGGGGGCCCAAGACAATGAGCAGTTCTTC. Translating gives CASSQVRGAQDNEQFF.

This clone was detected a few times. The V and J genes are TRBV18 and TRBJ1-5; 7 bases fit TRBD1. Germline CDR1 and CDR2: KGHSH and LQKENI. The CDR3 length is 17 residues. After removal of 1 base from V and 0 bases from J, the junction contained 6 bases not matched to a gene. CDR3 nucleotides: TGTGCCAGCTCACCACGGGAGACAGGGAATAGCAATCAGCCCCAGCATTTT. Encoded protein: CASSPRETGNSNQPQHF.

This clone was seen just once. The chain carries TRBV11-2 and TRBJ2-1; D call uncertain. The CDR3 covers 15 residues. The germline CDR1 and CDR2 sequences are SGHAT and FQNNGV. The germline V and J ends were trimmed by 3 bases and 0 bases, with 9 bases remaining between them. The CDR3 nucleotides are TGTGCCAGCAGCTTTGACTCTAGCTCCTACAATGAGCAGTTCTTC. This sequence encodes CASSFDSSSYNEQFF.

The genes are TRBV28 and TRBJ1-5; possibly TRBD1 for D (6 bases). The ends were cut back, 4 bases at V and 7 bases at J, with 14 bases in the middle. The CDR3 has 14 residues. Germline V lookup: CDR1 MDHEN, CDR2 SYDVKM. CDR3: CASSYSGDSQPQHF. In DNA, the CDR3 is TGTGCCAGCAGTTATTCAGGGGATAGCCAGCCCCAGCATTTT. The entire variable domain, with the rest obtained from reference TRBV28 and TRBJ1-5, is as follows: DVKVTQSSRYLVKRTGEKVFLECVQDMDHENMFWYRQDPGLGLRLIYFSYDVKMKEKGDIPEGYSVSREKKERFSLILESASTNQTSMYLCASSYSGDSQPQHFGDGTRLSIL.

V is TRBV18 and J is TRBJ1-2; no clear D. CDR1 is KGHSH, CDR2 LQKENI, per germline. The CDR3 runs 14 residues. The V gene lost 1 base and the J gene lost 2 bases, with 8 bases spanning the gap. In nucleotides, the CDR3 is TGTGCCAGCTCACCACAGGGAAAGAACTATGGCTACACCTTC. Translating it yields CASSPQGKNYGYTF.

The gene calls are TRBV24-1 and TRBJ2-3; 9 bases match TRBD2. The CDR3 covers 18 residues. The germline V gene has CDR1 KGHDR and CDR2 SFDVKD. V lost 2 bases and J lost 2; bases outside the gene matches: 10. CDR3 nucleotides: TGTGCCACCAGTGATTCGGCCCGGCTAGCGGGGCACACAGATACGCAGTATTTT. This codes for CATSDSARLAGHTDTQYF.

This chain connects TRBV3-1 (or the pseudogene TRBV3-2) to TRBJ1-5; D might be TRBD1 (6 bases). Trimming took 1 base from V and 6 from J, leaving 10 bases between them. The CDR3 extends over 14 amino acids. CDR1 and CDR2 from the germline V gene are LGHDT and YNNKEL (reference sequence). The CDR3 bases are TGTGCCAGCAGCCAAGGCACAGGGTCTCAGCCCCAGCATTTT. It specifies CASSQGTGSQPQHF.

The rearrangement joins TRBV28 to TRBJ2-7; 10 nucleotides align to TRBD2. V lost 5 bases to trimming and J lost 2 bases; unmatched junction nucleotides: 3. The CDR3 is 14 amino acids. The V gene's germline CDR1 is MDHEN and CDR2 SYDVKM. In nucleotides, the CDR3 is TGTGCCAGCAGTCGCACTAGCGGGACCTACGAGCAGTACTTC. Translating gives CASSRTSGTYEQYF.

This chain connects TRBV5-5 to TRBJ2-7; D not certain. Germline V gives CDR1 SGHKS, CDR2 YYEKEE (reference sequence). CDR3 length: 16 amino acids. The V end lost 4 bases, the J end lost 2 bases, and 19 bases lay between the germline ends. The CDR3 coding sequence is TGTGCCAGCAGCCGCCTGGATGTCTCCTCTCCCTACGAGCAGTACTTC. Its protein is CASSRLDVSSPYEQYF.

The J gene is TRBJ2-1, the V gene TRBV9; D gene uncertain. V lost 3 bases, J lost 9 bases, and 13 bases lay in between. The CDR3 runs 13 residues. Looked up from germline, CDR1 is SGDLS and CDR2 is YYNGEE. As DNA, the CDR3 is TGTGCCAGCAGCGCGGAAGACTTCGGTGAGCAGTTCTTC. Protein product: CASSAEDFGEQFF.

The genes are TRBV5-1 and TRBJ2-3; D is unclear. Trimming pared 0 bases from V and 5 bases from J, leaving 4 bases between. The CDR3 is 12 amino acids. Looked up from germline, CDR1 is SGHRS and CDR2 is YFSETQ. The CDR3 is CASSLGGDTQYF. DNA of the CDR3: TGCGCCAGCAGCTTGGGGGGAGATACGCAGTATTTT.

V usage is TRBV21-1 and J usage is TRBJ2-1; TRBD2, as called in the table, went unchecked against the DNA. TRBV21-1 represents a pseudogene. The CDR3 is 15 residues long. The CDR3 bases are TGTGCCACCCAGCGGACTAGCGGGAGGCCCTCACTCGAGTTCTTC. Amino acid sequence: CATQRTSGRPSLEFF.

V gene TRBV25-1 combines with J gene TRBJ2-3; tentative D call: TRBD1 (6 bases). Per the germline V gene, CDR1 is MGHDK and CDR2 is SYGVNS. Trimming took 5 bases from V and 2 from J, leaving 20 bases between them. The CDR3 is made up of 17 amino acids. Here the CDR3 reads CASSTPLTRQDTDTQYF. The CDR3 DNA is TGTGCCAGCAGTACCCCTCTCACCAGACAGGACACAGATACGCAGTATTTT.

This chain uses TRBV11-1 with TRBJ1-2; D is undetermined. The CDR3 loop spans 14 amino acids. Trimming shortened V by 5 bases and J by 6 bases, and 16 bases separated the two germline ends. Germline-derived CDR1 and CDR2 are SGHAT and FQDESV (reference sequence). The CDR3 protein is CASSPPLYPHGYTF. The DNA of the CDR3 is TGTGCCAGCAGCCCTCCATTATACCCACATGGCTACACCTTC.

The CDR3 DNA follows: TGCGCCAGCAGCCCCATCTCTGGGACATCTGAAGCTTTCTTT. Translating it yields CASSPISGTSEAFF. The genes are TRBV4-1 and TRBJ1-1; D possibly corresponds to TRBD1 (6 bases). The CDR3 runs to 14 residues. V was shortened by 4 bases and J by 6 bases, with 15 bases between the two germline ends. The germline gives CDR1 MGHRA, CDR2 YSYEKL.

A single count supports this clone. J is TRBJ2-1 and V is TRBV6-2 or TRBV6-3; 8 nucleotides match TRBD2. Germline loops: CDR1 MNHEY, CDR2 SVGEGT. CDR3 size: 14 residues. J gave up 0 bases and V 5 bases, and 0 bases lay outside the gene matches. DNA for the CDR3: TGTGCCAGCAGTGCGGGGGGCTCCTACAATGAGCAGTTCTTC. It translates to CASSAGGSYNEQFF.

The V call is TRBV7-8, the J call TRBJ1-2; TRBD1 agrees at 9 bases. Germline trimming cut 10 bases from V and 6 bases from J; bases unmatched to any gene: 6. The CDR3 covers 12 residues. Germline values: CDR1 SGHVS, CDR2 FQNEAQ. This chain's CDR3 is CATGDRVDGYTF. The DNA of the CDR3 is TGTGCCACCGGGGACAGGGTAGATGGCTACACCTTC.

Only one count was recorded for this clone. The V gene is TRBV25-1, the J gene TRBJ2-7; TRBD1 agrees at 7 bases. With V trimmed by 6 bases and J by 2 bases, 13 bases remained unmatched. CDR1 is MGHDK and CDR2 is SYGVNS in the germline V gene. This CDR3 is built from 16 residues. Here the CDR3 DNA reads TGTGCCAGCAGCCAGACGGGACAGCGTAAGACCTACGAGCAGTACTTC. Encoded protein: CASSQTGQRKTYEQYF.

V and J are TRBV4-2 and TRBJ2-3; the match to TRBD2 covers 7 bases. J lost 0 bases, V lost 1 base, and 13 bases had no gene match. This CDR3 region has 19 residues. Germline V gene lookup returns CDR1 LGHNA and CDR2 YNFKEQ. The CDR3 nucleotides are TGTGCCAGCAGCCAAGTGAGGTTGGGACTACTCACTAGCACAGATACGCAGTATTTT. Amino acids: CASSQVRLGLLTSTDTQYF.

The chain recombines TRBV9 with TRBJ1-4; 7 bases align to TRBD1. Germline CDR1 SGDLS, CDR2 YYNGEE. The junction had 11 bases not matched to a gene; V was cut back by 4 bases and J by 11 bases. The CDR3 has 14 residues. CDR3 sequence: CASSPSQGGPKLFF. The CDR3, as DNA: TGTGCCAGCAGCCCCTCCCAGGGGGGGCCCAAACTGTTTTTT.

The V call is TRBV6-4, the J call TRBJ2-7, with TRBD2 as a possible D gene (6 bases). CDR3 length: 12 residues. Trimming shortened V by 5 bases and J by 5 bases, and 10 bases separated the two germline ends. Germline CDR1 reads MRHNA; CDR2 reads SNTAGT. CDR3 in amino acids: CASSKREDEQYF. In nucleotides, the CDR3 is TGTGCCAGCAGTAAGAGGGAGGACGAGCAGTACTTC.

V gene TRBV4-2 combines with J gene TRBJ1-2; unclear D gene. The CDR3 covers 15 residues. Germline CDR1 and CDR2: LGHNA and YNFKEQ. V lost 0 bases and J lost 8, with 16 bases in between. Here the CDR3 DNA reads TGTGCCAGCAGCCAAGACGTGACCCCCTTACGAGGCTACACCTTC. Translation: CASSQDVTPLRGYTF.

CDR3 in DNA: TGTGCCAGCAGTTCTACCGGGACAGGGGCCAACGAGCAGTACTTC. This sequence encodes CASSSTGTGANEQYF. The J gene is TRBJ2-7, the V gene TRBV28, with 10 bases aligning to TRBD1. The J segment lost 5 bases and the V segment lost 4 bases, leaving 8 bases of the junction unmatched. CDR3 size: 15 residues. Per germline, CDR1 MDHEN and CDR2 SYDVKM.

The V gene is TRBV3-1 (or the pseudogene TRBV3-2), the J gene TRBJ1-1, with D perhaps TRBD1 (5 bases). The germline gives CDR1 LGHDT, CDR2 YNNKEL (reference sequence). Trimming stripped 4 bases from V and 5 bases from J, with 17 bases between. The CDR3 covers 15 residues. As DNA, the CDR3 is TGTGCCAGCAGCCGGCTCGGGTTGCGGGGGACTGAAGCTTTCTTT. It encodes CASSRLGLRGTEAFF.

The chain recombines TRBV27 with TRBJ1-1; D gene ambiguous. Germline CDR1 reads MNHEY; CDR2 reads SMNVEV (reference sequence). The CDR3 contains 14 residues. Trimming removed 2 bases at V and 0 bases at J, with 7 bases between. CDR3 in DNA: TGTGCCAGCAGTTTAGCGTTCCTGAACACTGAAGCTTTCTTT. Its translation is CASSLAFLNTEAFF.